What follows are 29 T cell receptor beta chains derived from one specimen sequenced in a study of early T cells in non-severe SARS-CoV-2 infection. TCRdb re-called the 5' RACE reads through MiXCR, storing one row per CDR3 protein. The sample includes tens of thousands of distinct CDR3 sequences, more than 9% of them seen just once. The sequenced material came from whole blood. These receptor sequences come from an adult who was a healthcare worker with PCR-confirmed SARS-CoV-2 infection or an uninfected control (not recorded which).

V and J are TRBV12-3 or TRBV12-4 and TRBJ1-2; perhaps TRBD1 as D (6 bases). The V end was cut by 6 bases, the J end by 4 bases, with 12 bases between. CDR3 length: 13 residues. CDR3 sequence reads: CASSRQVGYGYTF. CDR3 nucleotide sequence: TGTGCCAGCAGCCGACAGGTGGGCTATGGCTACACCTTC.

This clonotype was observed at least ten times. The chain uses TRBV19 and TRBJ2-2; no clear D. Germline V gene data show CDR1 as LNHDA and CDR2 as SQIVND (reference sequence). CDR3 size: 15 residues. The ends were cut back, 4 bases at V and 6 bases at J, with 15 bases in the middle. DNA of the CDR3: TGTGCCAGTAGTACCGATACCCTGGGCGCCGGGGAGCTGTTTTTT. This encodes CASSTDTLGAGELFF.

The rearrangement uses TRBV7-2 and TRBJ2-2; no definite D call. This CDR3 is built from 14 residues. V lost 5 bases and J lost 6, with 13 bases in between. Germline values: CDR1 SGHTA, CDR2 FQGNSA. The CDR3 loop is CASSPPGRSGELFF. The DNA for the CDR3 is TGTGCCAGCAGCCCGCCCGGAAGGTCCGGGGAGCTGTTTTTT.

The chain has TRBV29-1 and TRBJ2-7, with TRBD2 identical over 12 bases. V lost 6 bases to trimming and J lost 3 bases; unmatched junction nucleotides: 6. Germline CDR1 SQVTM, CDR2 ANQGSEA. This CDR3 spans 14 amino acids. In DNA, the CDR3 is TGCAGCGTCAAGACTAGCGGGAGACGCTACGAGCAGTACTTC. Protein: CSVKTSGRRYEQYF.

This clonotype was picked up many times. The chain employs TRBV6-6 and TRBJ2-7, with D perhaps TRBD1 or TRBD2 (5 bases each). This CDR3 comprises 18 residues. Germline loops: CDR1 MNHNY, CDR2 SVGAGI (reference sequence). Trimming removed 8 bases from V and 2 bases from J, with 28 bases in between. CDR3 amino acids: CASVSRGGAGARTYEQYF. DNA for the CDR3: TGTGCCAGCGTTTCACGGGGTGGGGCAGGCGCGAGGACCTACGAGCAGTACTTC.

At least ten counts were recorded for this clonotype. The chain uses TRBV5-5 and TRBJ2-1, with D possibly matching TRBD1 (5 bases). The V end lost 4 bases, the J end lost 9 bases, and 14 bases lay between the germline ends. Germline V gene data show CDR1 as SGHKS and CDR2 as YYEKEE (reference sequence). The CDR3 is 13 amino acids. This CDR3 reads CASSSRQQGEQFF. The CDR3 nucleotides are TGTGCCAGCAGCAGCCGACAGCAGGGTGAGCAGTTCTTC.

The chain employs TRBV29-1 and TRBJ1-2, with 9 bases identical to TRBD1. This CDR3 has 13 residues. CDR1 is SQVTM, CDR2 ANQGSEA, per germline. The J segment lost 8 bases and the V segment lost 3 bases, leaving 7 bases of the junction unmatched. For the CDR3, the DNA is TGCAGCGTTGATAGGGACAGGGAATACGGCTACACCTTC. Amino acids: CSVDRDREYGYTF.

There are many counts of this clonotype. V gene TRBV5-1 combines with J gene TRBJ2-2; D tentatively reads TRBD1 or TRBD2 (5 bases each). The V end lost 4 bases, the J end lost 12 bases, and 19 bases lay between the germline ends. Germline V CDR1 and CDR2: SGHRS, YFSETQ. CDR3 size: 14 residues. Here the CDR3 DNA reads TGCGCCAGCAGCCCGCTCCGGGGCACCACTAAGCTGTTTTTT. Its translation: CASSPLRGTTKLFF.

This clonotype was observed a few times. The chain links TRBV6-1 to TRBJ2-6, with D unclear. CDR1 and CDR2 from the germline V gene are MNHNS and SASEGT. V lost 1 base and J lost 1, with 5 bases in between. CDR3 size: 15 residues. CDR3 loop: CASSEGLSGANVLTF. The CDR3 DNA reads as TGTGCCAGCAGTGAAGGTCTATCTGGGGCCAACGTCCTGACTTTC.

This clonotype was counted at least ten times. V usage is TRBV19 and J usage is TRBJ2-6; D not resolved. Trimming removed 3 bases at V and 4 bases at J, with 13 bases between. The germline V gene encodes CDR1 LNHDA and CDR2 SQIVND (reference sequence). CDR3 size: 16 residues. The DNA of the CDR3 is TGTGCCAGTAGTATGCCAGGACCGACCGGGGCCAACGTCCTGACTTTC. This sequence encodes CASSMPGPTGANVLTF.

J is TRBJ2-7 and V is TRBV6-6, with D possibly called TRBD1 or TRBD2 (6 bases each). Trimming cost V 8 bases and J 2 bases, with 10 bases left between them. The germline V gene has CDR1 MNHNY and CDR2 SVGAGI (reference sequence). The CDR3 consists of 12 residues. In DNA form, the CDR3 reads TGTGCCAGCGGGGGGCCCACCTACGAGCAGTACTTC. This sequence encodes CASGGPTYEQYF.

This clonotype was detected many times. The chain is built from TRBV7-2 and TRBJ2-2; 7 bases map to TRBD1. Germline trimming cut 4 bases from V and 6 bases from J; bases unmatched to any gene: 5. The V gene's germline CDR1 is SGHTA and CDR2 FQGNSA. The CDR3 extends over 14 amino acids. The CDR3 DNA follows: TGTGCCAGCAGCTCGACAGGGTCTGCCGGGGAGCTGTTTTTT. Protein: CASSSTGSAGELFF.

CDR3 sequence (DNA): TGTGCCAGCAGCACACAGGGAGATCAGCCCCAGCATTTT. Protein product: CASSTQGDQPQHF. The V gene is TRBV6-1, the J gene TRBJ1-5; D may be TRBD1 (6 bases). CDR3 length: 13 amino acids. CDR1 MNHNS and CDR2 SASEGT come from the germline V gene. V lost 6 bases, J lost 5 bases, and 11 bases lay in between.

The V gene is TRBV18, the J gene TRBJ2-6; D gene ambiguous. Germline-derived CDR1 and CDR2 are KGHSH and LQKENI. The CDR3 runs 15 residues. Trimming removed 4 bases from V and 2 bases from J, with 9 bases in between. The chain's CDR3 is CASSRLLPGANVLTF. The CDR3 DNA reads as TGTGCCAGCTCACGCCTTCTCCCTGGGGCCAACGTCCTGACTTTC.

This clonotype was recorded a few times. This chain's CDR3 is CASSVRDNGVDTQYF. The CDR3 nucleotides are TGTGCCAGCAGCGTAAGGGACAATGGTGTAGATACGCAGTATTTT. The chain recombines TRBV9 with TRBJ2-3, with D tentatively TRBD1 (6 bases). Germline CDR1 reads SGDLS; CDR2 reads YYNGEE. The V and J ends lost 1 base and 5 bases respectively, with 14 bases between them. The CDR3 is made up of 15 amino acids.

This clonotype has only a few counts. The genes are TRBV9 and TRBJ2-3; D is uncertain. The germline V gene has CDR1 SGDLS and CDR2 YYNGEE. With 0 bases removed from V and 1 base from J, the gap between germline ends came to 12 bases. The CDR3 extends over 16 amino acids. The CDR3 sequence: CASSVVEQGRTDTQYF. The DNA of the CDR3 is TGTGCCAGCAGCGTAGTGGAGCAAGGGCGCACAGATACGCAGTATTTT.

CDR3 in amino acids: CSARESGGEKLFF. The CDR3 nucleotides read TGCAGTGCTAGAGAATCGGGGGGCGAAAAACTGTTTTTT. The gene calls are TRBV20-1 and TRBJ1-4, with a possible D match to TRBD1 (6 bases). The germline CDR1 and CDR2 sequences are DFQATT and SNEGSKA (reference sequence). Trimming removed 0 bases at V and 8 bases at J, with 10 bases between. The CDR3 contains 13 residues.

This clonotype is medium-sized by share. The chain recombines TRBV25-1 with TRBJ2-7, with TRBD2 matching 8 bases. This CDR3 is built from 17 residues. V shed 4 bases, J shed 1 base, and the junction held 12 bases outside the gene matches. The germline V gene encodes CDR1 MGHDK and CDR2 SYGVNS. The CDR3 reads CASSGPPGAGGSYEQYF. The CDR3 bases are TGTGCCAGCAGTGGGCCCCCTGGGGCGGGAGGTTCCTACGAGCAGTACTTC.

This clonotype was seen many times. CDR3 coding DNA: TGTGCCAGCTCACCATTAGGGCAGGGCGGCACTGAAGCTTTCTTT. Protein product: CASSPLGQGGTEAFF. The chain employs TRBV18 and TRBJ1-1; a possible D gene is TRBD1 (5 bases). This CDR3 is built from 15 residues. Germline CDR1 is KGHSH and CDR2 is LQKENI. Trimming pared 2 bases from V and 4 bases from J, leaving 14 bases between.

The sample holds a few counts of this clonotype. The rearrangement uses TRBV3-1 and TRBJ2-3, with 8 bases fitting TRBD1. Germline V gene data show CDR1 as LGHDT and CDR2 as YNNKEL (reference sequence). The V gene end was trimmed by 7 bases and the J gene end by 2 bases; junction bases not matched to a gene: 8. This CDR3 is 15 amino acids long. For the CDR3, the DNA is TGTGCCAGCACCCCCGGGACAGGTAACACAGATACGCAGTATTTT. It codes for CASTPGTGNTDTQYF.

J is TRBJ2-1 and V is TRBV4-1; D is unresolved. V lost 1 base and J 0 bases, leaving 7 bases between the germline ends. This CDR3 spans 15 amino acids. In germline, CDR1 is MGHRA, CDR2 YSYEKL. This CDR3 reads CASSQGVLSYNEQFF. In DNA form, the CDR3 reads TGCGCCAGCAGCCAAGGAGTGCTCTCCTACAATGAGCAGTTCTTC.

This clonotype was seen a handful of times. The CDR3 protein is CASSDVGCVLSVETQYF. CDR3 DNA sequence: TGTGCCAGCAGTGATGTCGGGTGTGTACTCTCGGTCGAGACCCAGTACTTC. This chain joins TRBV6-4 and TRBJ2-5; no reliable D call. The CDR3 has 17 amino acids. Germline-derived CDR1 and CDR2 are MRHNA and SNTAGT. Trimming pared 3 bases from V and 5 bases from J, leaving 22 bases between.

In this sample, this clonotype turned up many times. The CDR3 DNA is TGTGCCAGCAGCTTATTTTACGAGCAGTACTTC. Amino acids: CASSLFYEQYF. The chain is built from TRBV7-9 and TRBJ2-7; D gene uncertain. The V end was cut by 2 bases, the J end by 4 bases, with 3 bases between. The CDR3 totals 11 residues. Germline CDR1 is SEHNR and CDR2 is FQNEAQ (reference sequence).

The J gene is TRBJ2-1, the V gene TRBV15; 8 nucleotides line up with TRBD1. With 1 base clipped from V and 7 bases from J, the junction kept 6 bases outside the gene matches. Germline lookup yields CDR1 LNHNV and CDR2 YYDKDF (reference sequence). The CDR3 extends over 15 amino acids. CDR3 loop: CATSRVQGAGNEQFF. The CDR3 DNA is TGTGCCACCAGCAGAGTTCAGGGGGCGGGGAATGAGCAGTTCTTC.

The table lists this clonotype with many counts. This sequence joins TRBV6-2 or TRBV6-3 and TRBJ1-5, with TRBD1 matching over 7 bases. The trim removed 3 bases at V and 5 bases at J, leaving 7 bases unmatched. The CDR3 length is 15 residues. CDR1 and CDR2 (germline): MNHEY, SVGEGT. CDR3 DNA sequence: TGTGCCAGCAGTTATTTAATCCAGGGGGATCAGCCCCAGCATTTT. Amino acid sequence: CASSYLIQGDQPQHF.

There are many counts of this clonotype. The chain joins TRBV18 to TRBJ1-3; tentatively, D is TRBD1 (5 bases). Germline CDR1 and CDR2: KGHSH and LQKENI. The length of the CDR3 is 15 residues. Trimming left V 3 bases short and J 0 bases short, with 9 bases between. CDR3 region: CASSPRGSSGNTIYF. In DNA form, the CDR3 reads TGTGCCAGCTCACCTCGGGGGAGCTCTGGAAACACCATATATTTT.

In its sample, this clonotype was seen many times. The CDR3 nucleotides are TGTGCCAGCAGCCGGGGGGCCCAGACCCAGTACTTC. This encodes CASSRGAQTQYF. V gene TRBV7-2 combines with J gene TRBJ2-5, with a tentative D call TRBD2 (7 bases). The germline V gene encodes CDR1 SGHTA and CDR2 FQGNSA. This CDR3 region has 12 residues. V was clipped by 5 bases and J by 6 bases, with 10 bases between them.

In its sample, this clonotype was seen many times. V gene TRBV6-5 combines with J gene TRBJ1-2; no reliable D call. Trimming pared 2 bases from V and 6 bases from J, leaving 1 base between. The CDR3 runs to 10 residues. Germline V gene sequence: CDR1 MNHEY, CDR2 SVGAGI. This CDR3 reads CASSYNGYTF. For the CDR3, the DNA is TGTGCCAGCAGTTACAATGGCTACACCTTC.

This clonotype was found a few times. This chain joins TRBV12-3 or TRBV12-4 and TRBJ1-3; D is ambiguous. Trimming took 2 bases from V and 1 from J, leaving 12 bases between them. The CDR3 is 16 residues long. The CDR3: CASSLWVPHSGNTIYF. The CDR3 bases are TGTGCCAGCAGTTTATGGGTTCCTCATTCTGGAAACACCATATATTTT.